Listed here are 18 T cell receptor beta chains from one sample, sequenced in a study of blood T cell repertoires in COVID-19 (dated by TCRdb to the early 2020s). Library prep was done by the immunoSEQ multiplex PCR assay. The clones in this table, taken by TCRdb from immuneACCESS, are in-frame only. Not every clone is retained; where verified, under half of the shortfall comes from an unresolved V gene, and the cause of the rest is unknown. For this sample the table gives roughly 28,000 clones, of which 89% were detected only once. Of the sample, approximately 48% is held by the ten largest clones. The sample consisted of peripheral blood. The receptors come from a human donor with acute or convalescent COVID-19. The donor label of this sample is uncertain.

The V and J genes are TRBV29-1 and TRBJ1-2, with D tentatively TRBD1 (5 bases). The CDR3 is 14 residues long. The germline V and J ends were trimmed by 2 bases and 2 bases, with 12 bases remaining between them. Germline V CDR1 and CDR2: SQVTM, ANQGSEA. CDR3 in DNA: TGCAGCGTTGAACAGGGATTAGGCAACTATGGCTACACCTTC. Amino acids: CSVEQGLGNYGYTF.

The rearrangement links TRBV12-3 or TRBV12-4 to TRBJ2-1, with D hard to call. V lost 2 bases, J lost 2 bases, and 4 bases lay in between. The CDR3 spans 13 residues. DNA for the CDR3: TGTGCCAGCAGTTTACAGACCTACAATGAGCAGTTCTTC. This encodes CASSLQTYNEQFF.

The V call is TRBV5-1, the J call TRBJ1-1; 9 bases fit TRBD1. The length of the CDR3 is 15 residues. Trimming at V came to 4 bases and at J to 4 bases, leaving 8 bases not matched to a gene. Germline loops: CDR1 SGHRS, CDR2 YFSETQ. The CDR3 DNA follows: TGCGCCAGCAGCCCGGGGACAGGGAGGATCACTGAAGCTTTCTTT. Amino acid sequence: CASSPGTGRITEAFF.

CDR3 in DNA: TGCAGTGCTAGGTTAGGGGGGACCCAGTACTTC. This sequence encodes CSARLGGTQYF. The chain couples TRBV20-1 to TRBJ2-5, with TRBD1 as a possible D gene (6 bases). CDR1 and CDR2 from the germline V gene are DFQATT and SNEGSKA (reference sequence). The CDR3 is 11 amino acids. V lost 3 bases, J lost 7 bases, and 9 bases lay in between.

J is TRBJ1-4 and V is TRBV5-1, with D unresolved. Looked up from germline, CDR1 is SGHRS and CDR2 is YFSETQ. The CDR3 runs to 14 residues. Trimming left V 5 bases short and J 0 bases short, with 8 bases between. The CDR3 protein is CASSEDTTNEKLFF. As DNA, the CDR3 is TGCGCCAGCAGTGAGGATACAACTAATGAAAAACTGTTTTTT.

The chain combines TRBV5-4 with TRBJ2-2; 11 bases fit TRBD2. The CDR3 contains 17 residues. The J segment lost 1 base and the V segment lost 8 bases, leaving 10 bases of the junction unmatched. CDR1 SGHNT and CDR2 YYREEE come from the germline V gene (reference sequence). The CDR3, as DNA: TGTGCCAGGACGGGACTAGCGGAAAGACAGAACACCGGGGAGCTGTTTTTT. This sequence encodes CARTGLAERQNTGELFF.

V is TRBV4-2 and J is TRBJ2-1; 14 nucleotides line up with TRBD2. In germline, CDR1 is LGHNA, CDR2 YNFKEQ. V was clipped by 4 bases and J by 1 base; unmatched bases: 3. The CDR3 is 17 amino acids. CDR3 sequence reads: CASSRGTSGSSYNEQFF. The CDR3 DNA follows: TGTGCCAGCAGCCGCGGGACTAGCGGGAGTTCCTACAATGAGCAGTTCTTC.

V is TRBV9 and J is TRBJ1-4; D possibly corresponds to TRBD1 (6 bases). The germline CDR1 and CDR2 sequences are SGDLS and YYNGEE. This CDR3 has 15 amino acids. Deletions cut 7 bases from V and 0 bases from J, with 13 bases between. The CDR3 is CASGKGTSTNEKLFF. CDR3 bases: TGTGCCAGCGGAAAAGGGACATCAACTAATGAAAAACTGTTTTTT.

This clone has more than one count but fewer than ten. V gene TRBV5-1 combines with J gene TRBJ2-1; 10 bases agree with TRBD2. Germline V gene sequence: CDR1 SGHRS, CDR2 YFSETQ. V lost 2 bases and J lost 6; bases outside the gene matches: 8. CDR3 length: 16 amino acids. As DNA, the CDR3 is TGCGCCAGCAGCTTCCTAGCTAGCGGGAGTCGCAATGAGCAGTTCTTC. Amino acids: CASSFLASGSRNEQFF.

This clone was observed a single time. The V call is TRBV7-9, the J call TRBJ1-6, with TRBD1 identical over 7 bases. J lost 9 bases, V lost 5 bases, and 13 bases had no gene match. From germline, CDR1 is SEHNR and CDR2 FQNEAQ (reference sequence). The CDR3 loop spans 16 amino acids. The CDR3 loop reads CASSPHRGRGSSPLHF. CDR3 in DNA: TGTGCCAGCAGCCCTCACAGGGGACGAGGCAGTTCACCCCTCCACTTT.

The chain employs TRBV12-3 or TRBV12-4 and TRBJ2-2; no firm D call. V was pared by 6 bases and J by 3 bases, with 8 bases between. CDR3 size: 13 residues. CDR3 protein: CASRSGDTGELFF. In DNA form, the CDR3 reads TGTGCCAGCAGGAGTGGTGACACCGGGGAGCTGTTTTTT.

The chain links TRBV10-1 to TRBJ2-1, with 7 positions matching TRBD2. The CDR3 spans 14 residues. Germline V gene sequence: CDR1 WNHNN, CDR2 SYGVQD (reference sequence). V was clipped by 1 base and J by 6 bases; unmatched bases: 3. This CDR3 reads CASSEFRGVNEQFF. In DNA, the CDR3 is TGCGCCAGCAGTGAGTTTCGGGGGGTCAATGAGCAGTTCTTC.

The chain couples TRBV6-4 to TRBJ2-3; TRBD2 agrees at 13 bases. The CDR3 length is 16 residues. V was pared by 5 bases and J by 3 bases, with 5 bases of the junction left unmatched. CDR1 is MRHNA and CDR2 is SNTAGT in the germline V gene. CDR3 sequence reads: CASSSGTSGETDTQYF. DNA for the CDR3: TGTGCCAGCAGTTCCGGGACTAGCGGGGAAACAGATACGCAGTATTTT.

V gene TRBV9 combines with J gene TRBJ2-1; 13 bases are a match to TRBD2. The CDR3 length is 19 residues. Germline trimming cut 1 base from V and 5 bases from J; bases unmatched to any gene: 12. Per the germline V gene, CDR1 is SGDLS and CDR2 is YYNGEE. The DNA for the CDR3 is TGTGCCAGCAGCGTACTACTAGCGGGGGGGCAGTCCGGACACAATGAGCAGTTCTTC. Encoded protein: CASSVLLAGGQSGHNEQFF.

The V call is TRBV21-1, the J call TRBJ1-1; the D call of TRBD1 is as the table states it, not checked on the DNA. TRBV21-1 is marked as a pseudogene. The CDR3 runs 18 residues. The DNA for the CDR3 is TGTGCCAGCAGCGAACAACCCAGGACAGGGGCCATGAACACTGAAGCTTTCTTT. Protein sequence: CASSEQPRTGAMNTEAFF.

This rearrangement joins TRBV30 to TRBJ2-7, with TRBD1 matching 9 bases. Germline CDR1 GTSNPN, CDR2 SVGIG (reference sequence). V gave up 8 bases and J gave up 2 bases; unmatched junction bases: 4. The CDR3 length is 12 residues. The CDR3 nucleotides are TGTGCCGGCGGGACAGGGCCCTACGAGCAGTACTTC. It codes for CAGGTGPYEQYF.

The chain uses TRBV24-1 and TRBJ1-1; tentative D call: TRBD1 (5 bases). Germline V CDR1 and CDR2: KGHDR, SFDVKD. The V end lost 5 bases, the J end lost 3 bases, and 9 bases lay between the germline ends. CDR3 length equals 13 residues. The CDR3 is CATSGGGYTEAFF. In DNA form, the CDR3 reads TGTGCCACCAGTGGCGGGGGTTACACTGAAGCTTTCTTT.

The V gene is TRBV6-5, the J gene TRBJ1-6; D gene unclear. V lost 8 bases and J 3 bases, leaving 14 bases between the germline ends. Germline CDR1 reads MNHEY; CDR2 reads SVGAGI. CDR3 size: 15 residues. CDR3 residues: CASQPTLGYNSPLHF. The DNA for the CDR3 is TGTGCCAGCCAACCGACATTAGGCTATAATTCACCCCTCCACTTT.